This TCR beta chain is from a study of shared clonotypes between healthy human individuals. Background on the study: Ranging from 18 to 49 in age, donors were a couple of women and a few men.

Samples underwent the assay at deep level. The data were produced by immunoSEQ multiplex PCR, yet TCRdb's version contains in-frame clones alone and is incomplete. The table has over 2 million clones, roughly 94% seen once. Trimming shortened V by 5 bases and J by 2 bases, and 13 bases separated the two germline ends. The CDR3 covers 14 residues. The germline V gene has CDR1 SGDLS and CDR2 YYNGEE. The chain has TRBV9 and TRBJ2-5, with D possibly being TRBD1 (6 bases). The sequencing sample was made of naive CD4+ T cells sorted from blood. The subset denotes: CD45RA+ positively selected. The origin of this receptor is a man younger than 35 in good health. The CDR3 loop reads CASSPQGQQETQYF. The CDR3 DNA reads as TGTGCCAGCAGTCCTCAGGGGCAGCAAGAGACCCAGTACTTC.